Described below is a single TCR beta chain sequence and its context. Its antigen target is currently unknown. There are no base qualities to consult, and no much larger clone falls within one base. The CDR3 goes from the cysteine to the phenylalanine over 20 residues. The kept DNA is CDR3 alone, 60 bases in frame from the first base. V loses 0 bases at its end and J loses 0 bases; junction bases beyond the gene matches: 6. From the germline V gene, CDR1 is LGHNA and CDR2 is YNFKEQ. The entire isolated RNA was reverse transcribed using the High Capacity cDNA Reverse Transcription Kit, and thus expressed TCRB transcripts were sequenced. Stem cell-like memory T cell samples underwent survey-depth immunoSEQ sequencing, averaging about 910,000 total reads per sample. After sorted cells were lysed in RLT buffer, RNA was extracted with DNase-treated RNeasy Micro or Mini kits, with the choice depending on cell number. Each cell subset was processed on its own to prevent cross-contamination, while patient and healthy donor samples were processed together. The immunoSEQ multiplex PCR was used to amplify TCRB sequences from cDNA, yielding 87-bp fragments that span the CDR3 region. Sequencing of the amplicons was performed on the Illumina HiSeq platform. For the original study's pipeline: Synthetic template baselines were used to correct PCR bias computationally, reads within Hamming distance 2 were collapsed, and singletons that could not be merged were discarded. Reads were aligned against IMGT so that V, D and J genes, CDR3 length and insertions or deletions at six rearrangement sites could be assigned. Within each subset, clonotype counts were normalized to sorted cell number, and only after that were true diversity and Gini coefficients computed with the tcR R package. The overlap coefficient, calculated on TCRB nucleotide sequences, was used to quantify repertoire sharing. TCRdb mirrors the immuneACCESS table, restricted to in-frame sequences. Some clones are absent from its copies; in checked studies, under half trace to an unresolved V gene, and the reason for the others is unknown. From that table come the V and J calls and clone size; the DNA was used to work out D and trimming. This sample holds under 95,000 clones; approximately 32% were observed only once. The ten largest clonotypes hold 0.4% to 0.45% of the sample.

These data belong to a study of beta chain features in type 1 diabetes (dated by TCRdb to the late 2010s). For context, the study as a whole: Patients and healthy donors did not differ in mean age, gender distribution, total cell number or subset yield. Across all samples, some 100,000,000 sorted cells were examined, and cell number per subset correlated strongly with RNA yield. The study compared TCRB repertoires of sorted circulating CD4+ T cell subsets between recently diagnosed type 1 diabetes patients and matched healthy donors. Naive and central memory subsets were obtained from all 28 donors, but regulatory and stem cell-like memory subsets were isolated from only 8 patients and about eight healthy donors.

Each donor gave one peripheral blood draw, averaging roughly 100 mL, which was collected into heparinised tubes. A BD FACSAria II and a panel including CD45RO, CCR7, CD25, CD127, CD95 and CD27 were used to sort naive, central memory, regulatory and stem cell-like memory CD4+ T cells. Every sorted population had a purity above 95%. PBMCs were isolated immediately by Lymphoprep density gradient centrifugation and stained directly without culture. Samples were stained and sorted in pairs, with one healthy donor and one patient per experiment, so that batch effects were minimized. Broad study findings and their caveats: Shorter templates might be favored by PCR, yet because patient and control samples were amplified and corrected together, any such skew would affect both groups equally. Because cDNA was sequenced instead of genomic DNA, highly expressing activated cells could be over-represented, though the groups showed no difference in activation or CD3 levels. A moderate but significant shortening of TCRB CDR3 length was observed in type 1 diabetes patients in all four CD4+ subsets. Naive, central memory and regulatory TCRB repertoires appeared more similar among patients than among healthy donors. HLA sub-analyses involved small numbers of individuals, so any influence of HLA type on TCRB rearrangement remained unresolved. Patients with type 1 diabetes made fewer insertions and deleted more nucleotides at VDJ recombination sites, implying thymic rearrangement abnormalities.

Recombination linked TRBV4-2 to TRBJ2-3; 16 junctional bases match TRBD2. The TCR sequence derives from a woman aged 18-29 years in good health. Material for sequencing was stem cell memory CD4+ T cells from blood. In light of the paper, this sample's cell subset or site label describes: stem cell-like memory CD4+ T cells. The CDR3 protein: CASSQDRGLAGGTSTDTQYF. The DNA reads as follows: TGTGCCAGCAGCCAAGATCGGGGACTAGCGGGGGGGACTAGCACAGATACGCAGTATTTT.